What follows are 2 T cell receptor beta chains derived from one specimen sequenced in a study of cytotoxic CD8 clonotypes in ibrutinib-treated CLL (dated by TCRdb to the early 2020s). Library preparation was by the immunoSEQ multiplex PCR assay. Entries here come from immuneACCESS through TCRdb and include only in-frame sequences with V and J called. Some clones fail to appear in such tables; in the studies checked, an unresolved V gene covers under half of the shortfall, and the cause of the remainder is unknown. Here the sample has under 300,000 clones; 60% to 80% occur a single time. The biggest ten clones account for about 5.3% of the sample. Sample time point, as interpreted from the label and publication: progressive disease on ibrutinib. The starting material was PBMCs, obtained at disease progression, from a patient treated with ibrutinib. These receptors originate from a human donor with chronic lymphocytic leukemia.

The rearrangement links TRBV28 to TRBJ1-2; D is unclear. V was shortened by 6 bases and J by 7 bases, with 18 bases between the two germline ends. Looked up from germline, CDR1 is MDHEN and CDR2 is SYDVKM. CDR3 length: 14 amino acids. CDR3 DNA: TGTGCCAGCAGAAGCGTGTCAGGACGAGGTGGCTACACCTTC. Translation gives CASRSVSGRGGYTF.

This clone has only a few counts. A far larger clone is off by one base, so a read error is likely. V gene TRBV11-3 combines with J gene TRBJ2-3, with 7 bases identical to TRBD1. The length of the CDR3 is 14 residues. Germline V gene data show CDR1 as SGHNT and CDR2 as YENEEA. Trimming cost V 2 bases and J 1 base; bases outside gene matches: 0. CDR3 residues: CASSLQGGTDTQYF. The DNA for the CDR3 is TGTGCCAGCAGCTTACAGGGGGGCACAGATACGCAGTATTTT.